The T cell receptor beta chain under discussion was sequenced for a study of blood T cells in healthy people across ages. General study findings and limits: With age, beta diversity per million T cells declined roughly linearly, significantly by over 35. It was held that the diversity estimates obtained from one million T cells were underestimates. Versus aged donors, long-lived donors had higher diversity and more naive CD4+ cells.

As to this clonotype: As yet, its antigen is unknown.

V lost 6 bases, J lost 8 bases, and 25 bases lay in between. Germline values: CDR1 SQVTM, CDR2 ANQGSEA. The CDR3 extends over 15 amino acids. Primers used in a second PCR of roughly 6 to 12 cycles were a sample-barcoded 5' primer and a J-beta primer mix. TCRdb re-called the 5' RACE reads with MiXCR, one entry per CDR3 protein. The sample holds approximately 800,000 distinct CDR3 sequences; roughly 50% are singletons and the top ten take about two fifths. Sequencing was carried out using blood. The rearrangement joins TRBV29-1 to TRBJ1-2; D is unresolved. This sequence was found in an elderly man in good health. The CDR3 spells CSVTGSSGGLGGYTF. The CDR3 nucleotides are TGCAGCGTGACGGGCAGTAGTGGAGGATTAGGGGGCTACACCTTC.